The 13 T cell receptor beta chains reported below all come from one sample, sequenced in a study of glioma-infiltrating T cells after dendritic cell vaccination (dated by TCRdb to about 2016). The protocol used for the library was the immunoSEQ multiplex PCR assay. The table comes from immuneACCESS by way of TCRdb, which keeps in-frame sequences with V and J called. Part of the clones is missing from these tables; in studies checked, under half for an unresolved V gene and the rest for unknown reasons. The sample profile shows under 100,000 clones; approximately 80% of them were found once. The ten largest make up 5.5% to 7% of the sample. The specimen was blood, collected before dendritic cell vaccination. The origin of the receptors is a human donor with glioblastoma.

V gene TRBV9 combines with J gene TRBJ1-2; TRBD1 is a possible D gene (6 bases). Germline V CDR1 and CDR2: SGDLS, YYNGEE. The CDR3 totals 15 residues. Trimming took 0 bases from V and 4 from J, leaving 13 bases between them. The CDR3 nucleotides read TGTGCCAGCAGCGTAGGTCAGGGGCCTTCCTATGGCTACACCTTC. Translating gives CASSVGQGPSYGYTF. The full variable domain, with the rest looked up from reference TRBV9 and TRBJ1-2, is DSGVTQTPKHLITATGQRVTLRCSPRSGDLSVYWYQQSLDQGLQFLIQYYNGEERAKGNILERFSAQQFPDLHSELNLSSLELGDSALYFCASSVGQGPSYGYTFGSGTRLTVV.

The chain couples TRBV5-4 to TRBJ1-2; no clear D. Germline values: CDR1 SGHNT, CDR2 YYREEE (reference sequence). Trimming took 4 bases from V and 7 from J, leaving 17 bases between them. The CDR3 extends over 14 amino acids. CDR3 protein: CASSLRETAGGYTF. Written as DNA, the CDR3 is TGTGCCAGCAGCCTACGAGAAACAGCTGGTGGCTACACCTTC.

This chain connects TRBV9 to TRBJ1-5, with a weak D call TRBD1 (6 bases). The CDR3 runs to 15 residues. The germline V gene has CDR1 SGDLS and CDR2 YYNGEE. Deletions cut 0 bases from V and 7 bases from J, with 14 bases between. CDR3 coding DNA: TGTGCCAGCAGCGTAGAGGGGGGGCTAGGCCAGCCCCAGCATTTT. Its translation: CASSVEGGLGQPQHF.

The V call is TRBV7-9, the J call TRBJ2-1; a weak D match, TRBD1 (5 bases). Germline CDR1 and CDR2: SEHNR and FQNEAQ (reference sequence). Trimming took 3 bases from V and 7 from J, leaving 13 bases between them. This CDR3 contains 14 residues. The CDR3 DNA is TGTGCCAGCAGCTTGAGCGCTAGGGGTAATGAGCAGTTCTTC. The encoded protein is CASSLSARGNEQFF.

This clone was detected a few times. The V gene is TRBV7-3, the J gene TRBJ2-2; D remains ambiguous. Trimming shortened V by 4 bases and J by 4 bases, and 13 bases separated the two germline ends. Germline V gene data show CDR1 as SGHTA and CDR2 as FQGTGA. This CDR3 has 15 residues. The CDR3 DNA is TGTGCCAGCAGCTCCGGCAGGATGGGCACCGGGGAGCTGTTTTTT. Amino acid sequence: CASSSGRMGTGELFF.

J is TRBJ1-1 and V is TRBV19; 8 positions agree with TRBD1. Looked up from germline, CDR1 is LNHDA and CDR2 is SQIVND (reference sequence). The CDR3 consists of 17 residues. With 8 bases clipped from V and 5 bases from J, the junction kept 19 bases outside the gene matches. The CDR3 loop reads CASHTGLRGRVNTEAFF. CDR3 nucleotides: TGTGCCAGTCACACGGGACTCAGGGGGCGCGTTAATACTGAAGCTTTCTTT. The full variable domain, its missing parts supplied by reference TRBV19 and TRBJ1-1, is DGGITQSPKYLFRKEGQNVTLSCEQNLNHDAMYWYRQDPGQGLRLIYYSQIVNDFQKGDIAEGYSVSREKKESFPLTVTSAQKNPTAFYLCASHTGLRGRVNTEAFFGQGTRLTVV.

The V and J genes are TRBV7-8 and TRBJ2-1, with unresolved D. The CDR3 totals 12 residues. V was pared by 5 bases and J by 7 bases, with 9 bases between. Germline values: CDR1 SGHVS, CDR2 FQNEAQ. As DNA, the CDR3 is TGTGCCAGCAGCCAAGCTTTGAATGAGCAGTTCTTC. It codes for CASSQALNEQFF.

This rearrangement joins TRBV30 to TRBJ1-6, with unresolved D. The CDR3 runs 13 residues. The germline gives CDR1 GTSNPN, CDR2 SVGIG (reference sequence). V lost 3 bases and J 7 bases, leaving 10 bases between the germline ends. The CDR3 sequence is CAWSRQVNSPLHF. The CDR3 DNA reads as TGTGCCTGGAGCAGGCAGGTGAATTCACCCCTCCACTTT.

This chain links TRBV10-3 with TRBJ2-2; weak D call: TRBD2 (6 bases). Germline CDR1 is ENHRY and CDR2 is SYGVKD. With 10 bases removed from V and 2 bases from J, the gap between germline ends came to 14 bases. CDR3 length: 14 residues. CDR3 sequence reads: CATLGLKNTGELFF. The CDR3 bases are TGTGCCACCTTGGGACTGAAAAACACCGGGGAGCTGTTTTTT.

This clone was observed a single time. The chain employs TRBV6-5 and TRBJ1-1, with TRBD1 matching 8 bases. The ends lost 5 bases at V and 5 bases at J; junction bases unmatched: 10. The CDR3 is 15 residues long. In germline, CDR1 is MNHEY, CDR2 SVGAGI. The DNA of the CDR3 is TGTGCCAGCAGTGGATCGGACAGGGTCGGGACTGAAGCTTTCTTT. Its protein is CASSGSDRVGTEAFF.

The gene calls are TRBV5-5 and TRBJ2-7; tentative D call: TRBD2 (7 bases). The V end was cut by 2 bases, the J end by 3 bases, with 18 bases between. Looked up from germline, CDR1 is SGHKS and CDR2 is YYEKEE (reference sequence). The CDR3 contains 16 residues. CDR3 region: CASSFRGASSDYEQYF. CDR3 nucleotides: TGTGCCAGCAGCTTTCGGGGGGCCTCGTCCGACTACGAGCAGTACTTC.

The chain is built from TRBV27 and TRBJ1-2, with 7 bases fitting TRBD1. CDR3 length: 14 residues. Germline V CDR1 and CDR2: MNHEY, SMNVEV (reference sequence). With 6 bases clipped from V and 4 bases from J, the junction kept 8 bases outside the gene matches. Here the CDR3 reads CASSPGQRLYGYTF. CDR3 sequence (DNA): TGTGCCAGCAGCCCGGGACAGAGACTCTATGGCTACACCTTC.

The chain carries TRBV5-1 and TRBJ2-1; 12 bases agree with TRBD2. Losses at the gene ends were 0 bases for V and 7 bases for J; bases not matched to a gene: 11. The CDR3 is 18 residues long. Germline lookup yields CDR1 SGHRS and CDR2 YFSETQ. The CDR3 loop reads CASSLAGRLAGVRNEQFF. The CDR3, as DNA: TGCGCCAGCAGCTTGGCCGGGAGACTAGCGGGAGTGCGGAATGAGCAGTTCTTC.